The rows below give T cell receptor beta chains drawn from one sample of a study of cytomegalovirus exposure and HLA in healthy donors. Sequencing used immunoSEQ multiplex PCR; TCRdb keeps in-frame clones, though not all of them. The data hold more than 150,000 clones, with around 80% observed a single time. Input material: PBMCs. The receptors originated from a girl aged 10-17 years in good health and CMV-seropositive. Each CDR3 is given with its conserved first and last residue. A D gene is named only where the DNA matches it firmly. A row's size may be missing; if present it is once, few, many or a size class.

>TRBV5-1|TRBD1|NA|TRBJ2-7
CASQSWTGPYEQYF
TGCGCCAGCCAATCGTGGACAGGCCCCTACGAGCAGTACTTC
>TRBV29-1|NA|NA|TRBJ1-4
CSSTVNEKLFF
TGCAGCTCGACAGTTAATGAAAAACTGTTTTTT
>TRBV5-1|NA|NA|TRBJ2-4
CASSLRGPNIQYF
TGCGCCAGCAGCTTGAGGGGCCCCAACATTCAGTACTTC
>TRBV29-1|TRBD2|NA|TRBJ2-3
CSSKPTGTSGRGDTQYF
TGCAGCTCTAAACCGACCGGGACTAGCGGGAGAGGAGATACGCAGTATTTT
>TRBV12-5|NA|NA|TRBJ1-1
CASGLPHSYSGEVNTEAFF
TGTGCTAGTGGTTTGCCCCACAGTTATTCGGGGGAGGTGAACACTGAAGCTTTCTTT
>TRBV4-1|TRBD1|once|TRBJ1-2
CASSQEDRVYGYTF
TGCGCCAGCAGCCAAGAGGACAGGGTCTATGGCTACACCTTC
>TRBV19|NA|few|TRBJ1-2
CASSISAAYGYTF
TGTGCCAGTAGTATTTCGGCGGCCTATGGCTACACCTTC
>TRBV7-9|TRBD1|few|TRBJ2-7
CASSLVPGTGGRYEQYF
TGTGCCAGCAGCTTAGTACCCGGGACAGGGGGCAGGTACGAGCAGTACTTC
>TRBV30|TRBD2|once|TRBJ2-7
CAWSEVAGAYEQYF
TGTGCCTGGAGTGAGGTAGCGGGAGCCTACGAGCAGTACTTC
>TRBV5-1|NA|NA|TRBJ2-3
CASSGAFSETDTQYF
TGCGCCAGCAGCGGGGCCTTTTCCGAGACGGATACGCAGTATTTT